This TCR beta chain was observed in a study of radiation and T cells in renal cell carcinoma. Findings and caveats of the study: From baseline, blood top tumor clonotypes peaked at 2 weeks post-radiation.

Time point meaning: blood 4 weeks post-SBRT, at nephrectomy. Noted treatment: 15 Gy SBRT to primary tumor, nephrectomy 4 weeks later. The tumor was a clear cell renal cell carcinoma. This CDR3 spans 14 amino acids. V lost 5 bases and J lost 9, with 17 bases in between. Germline V gives CDR1 SGHTA, CDR2 FQGNSA. There are a few counts of this clone. The antigen is not known. The data were produced by immunoSEQ multiplex PCR, yet TCRdb's version contains in-frame clones alone and is incomplete. This sample carries 60,000 or so clones, around 80% of them seen once, and the ten largest clones take about 6.4%.

The V gene is TRBV7-2, the J gene TRBJ2-1, with D possibly called TRBD1 or TRBD2 (5 bases each). Here the sequenced sample was blood, taken from a patient whose treatment included radiotherapy and nephrectomy. This TCR derives from a man in his sixties with renal cell carcinoma. This CDR3 reads CASSASGDGREQFF. DNA of the CDR3: TGTGCCAGCAGCGCCTCCGGGGACGGCCGTGAGCAGTTCTTC.